The next 2 T cell receptor beta chains were all read from a single sample in a study of T cells in localized non-small cell lung cancer. TCRdb keeps only in-frame clones here, not all; method: immunoSEQ multiplex PCR. The sample yields roughly 70,000 clones, roughly nine tenths seen once. The sample here was peripheral blood, taken before any cancer treatment. Receptors were obtained from a male donor at least 60 years old with stage III squamous cell lung carcinoma.

The chain is built from TRBV28 and TRBJ1-6; D gene unclear. The CDR3 covers 16 residues. Germline V gene data show CDR1 as MDHEN and CDR2 as SYDVKM. Trimming took off 2 bases at V and 11 bases at J, with 19 bases between the two ends. CDR3 loop: CASSLPGVGLSAPLHF. Here the CDR3 DNA reads TGTGCCAGCAGTTTACCAGGTGTGGGGTTATCGGCACCCCTCCACTTT.

This chain uses TRBV2 with TRBJ2-2, with D tentatively TRBD1 or TRBD2 (6 bases each). This CDR3 spans 15 amino acids. Per the germline V gene, CDR1 is SNHLY and CDR2 is FYNNEI. With 6 bases removed from V and 0 bases from J, the gap between germline ends came to 11 bases. For the CDR3, the DNA is TGTGCCAGCAGGCGGGACACCGCGAACACCGGGGAGCTGTTTTTT. Encoded protein: CASRRDTANTGELFF.